These 18 T cell receptor beta chains came from one sample sequenced in a study of CD8 T cells in Susac syndrome. Reverse transcription of about 0.45 to 1 ug RNA was performed with random hexamers. TCRdb re-called the immunoSEQ multiplex PCR reads with MiXCR, one entry per CDR3 protein. Altogether 70,000 to 85,000 distinct CDR3 sequences are present, about 96% being singletons, with the ten largest covering more than 0.35%. The sequenced sample was CD8+ T cells from PBMCs. These TCRs come from a human donor with Susac syndrome.

The gene calls are TRBV20-1 and TRBJ2-1; no reliable D call. Germline values: CDR1 DFQATT, CDR2 SNEGSKA (reference sequence). Trimming cost V 2 bases and J 5 bases, with 10 bases left between them. The CDR3 is 13 residues long. CDR3 protein: CSARIRSNNEQFF. The CDR3 DNA sequence: TGCAGTGCTAGAATTAGGTCAAACAATGAGCAGTTCTTC.

In this sample, this clonotype turned up once. This rearrangement joins TRBV9 to TRBJ1-1; D gene ambiguous. The V and J ends lost 0 bases and 6 bases respectively, with 9 bases between them. Germline CDR1 and CDR2: SGDLS and YYNGEE. This CDR3 has 13 residues. The CDR3 loop is CASSVGGGPEAFF. The CDR3 coding sequence is TGTGCCAGCAGCGTAGGGGGTGGGCCTGAAGCTTTCTTT.

In DNA, the CDR3 is TGTGCCACCAGTGATTTGGGGACTAGCGGGAGTTACAATGAGCAGTTCTTC. Its protein product is CATSDLGTSGSYNEQFF. The rearrangement uses TRBV24-1 and TRBJ2-1, with 14 bases identical to TRBD2. Germline CDR1 reads KGHDR; CDR2 reads SFDVKD. CDR3 length equals 17 residues. Trimming removed 0 bases from V and 4 bases from J; junction bases left unmatched: 1.

This rearrangement joins TRBV27 to TRBJ2-5; either TRBD1 or TRBD2 may fit D (5 bases each). The CDR3 is made up of 14 amino acids. Germline V gene lookup returns CDR1 MNHEY and CDR2 SMNVEV (reference sequence). V lost 6 bases and J lost 0, with 11 bases in between. CDR3 amino acids: CASRGAGYQETQYF. In nucleotides, the CDR3 is TGTGCCAGCAGAGGGGCGGGTTACCAAGAGACCCAGTACTTC.

The chain uses TRBV19 and TRBJ2-7; the match to TRBD1 covers 7 bases. V gave up 5 bases and J gave up 2 bases; unmatched junction bases: 6. The CDR3 spans 14 residues. Germline CDR1 and CDR2: LNHDA and SQIVND (reference sequence). DNA of the CDR3: TGTGCCAGTAGTCCCCTGGGACAGCCCTACGAGCAGTACGTC. Its protein is CASSPLGQPYEQYV.

The V and J genes are TRBV6-5 and TRBJ2-1, with D perhaps matching TRBD2 (6 bases). Germline assignment: CDR1 MNHEY and CDR2 SVGAGI. The CDR3 spans 14 residues. The V and J ends lost 4 bases and 5 bases respectively, with 12 bases between them. CDR3 protein: CASSSGGAHNEQFF. The CDR3 bases are TGTGCCAGCAGTTCCGGCGGGGCCCACAATGAGCAGTTCTTC.

This clonotype was recorded only once. The CDR3 loop is CASSDSARRTDTQYF. CDR3 DNA: TGTGCCAGCAGTGATAGTGCCAGACGCACAGATACGCAGTATTTT. The chain combines TRBV25-1 with TRBJ2-3, with no clear D. The CDR3 sequence is 15 residues long. V dropped 3 bases and J dropped 1 base, with 11 bases sitting between them. Germline lookup yields CDR1 MGHDK and CDR2 SYGVNS.

The CDR3 DNA reads TGTGCCTGCCTCGGGGGGATTAGCACAGATACGCAGTATTTT. As protein: CACLGGISTDTQYF. V is TRBV30 and J is TRBJ2-3; 7 bases agree with TRBD2. Trimming cost V 6 bases and J 0 bases; bases outside gene matches: 6. Germline CDR1 and CDR2: GTSNPN and SVGIG (reference sequence). This CDR3 region has 14 residues.

The chain carries TRBV9 and TRBJ2-1, with D maybe TRBD2 (5 bases). V dropped 0 bases and J dropped 7 bases, with 17 bases sitting between them. This CDR3 comprises 16 residues. Looked up from germline, CDR1 is SGDLS and CDR2 is YYNGEE. The CDR3 is CASSVVDREPPNEQFF. Written as DNA, the CDR3 is TGTGCCAGCAGCGTAGTCGACCGGGAACCCCCTAATGAGCAGTTCTTC. The variable domain in full, with the rest retrieved from reference TRBV9 and TRBJ2-1, is DSGVTQTPKHLITATGQRVTLRCSPRSGDLSVYWYQQSLDQGLQFLIQYYNGEERAKGNILERFSAQQFPDLHSELNLSSLELGDSALYFCASSVVDREPPNEQFFGPGTRLTVL.

The chain combines TRBV6-5 with TRBJ2-7; 11 bases align to TRBD2. The CDR3 covers 17 residues. The V gene end was trimmed by 2 bases and the J gene end by 5 bases; junction bases not matched to a gene: 11. CDR1 and CDR2 from the germline V gene are MNHEY and SVGAGI. The CDR3 is CASSYNPTSGSSHEQYF. In DNA, the CDR3 is TGTGCCAGCAGTTACAACCCCACTAGCGGGAGTTCCCACGAGCAGTACTTC.

This chain joins TRBV9 and TRBJ2-6; possible D gene TRBD1, 6 bases. Trimming removed 4 bases at V and 0 bases at J, with 17 bases between. Germline CDR1 SGDLS, CDR2 YYNGEE. The CDR3 runs to 18 residues. The CDR3 DNA sequence: TGTGCCAGCAGCAACCCCCGACAGGAGACCTCTGGGGCCAACGTCCTGACTTTC. It specifies CASSNPRQETSGANVLTF.

The CDR3 DNA is TGTGCCAGCAGCCCCGCCGCCTCAGGCGCTCAATCGCCCCAGCATTTT. This gives the protein CASSPAASGAQSPQHF. The chain recombines TRBV7-8 with TRBJ1-5; D is undetermined. The V gene's germline CDR1 is SGHVS and CDR2 FQNEAQ. V lost 5 bases to trimming and J lost 9 bases, with 23 bases between them. The CDR3 spans 16 residues.

The chain combines TRBV4-3 with TRBJ2-4; 12 positions match TRBD2. Germline V gene data show CDR1 as LGHNA and CDR2 as YSLEER. This CDR3 is 19 amino acids long. With V trimmed by 0 bases and J by 2 bases, 8 bases remained unmatched. The CDR3 DNA follows: TGCGCCAGCAGCCAAGAATGGGGGACTAGCGGGTCCCCCAAAAACATTCAGTACTTC. It yields the protein CASSQEWGTSGSPKNIQYF.

This clonotype was seen a handful of times. The V and J genes are TRBV20-1 and TRBJ2-7; D unclear. Trimming cost V 3 bases and J 0 bases, with 12 bases left between them. Germline V gene sequence: CDR1 DFQATT, CDR2 SNEGSKA (reference sequence). The CDR3 is 14 amino acids. CDR3 coding DNA: TGCAGTGCTAGTGGTAGGGCCAGCTCCTACGAGCAGTACTTC. Protein: CSASGRASSYEQYF.

The CDR3 nucleotides are TGTGCCAGCACCCTCCGCGGAGACCTCTATGGCTACACCTTC. Residues: CASTLRGDLYGYTF. J is TRBJ1-2 and V is TRBV13; D is unresolved. Trimming pared 7 bases from V and 4 bases from J, leaving 16 bases between. This CDR3 contains 14 residues. Germline assignment: CDR1 PRHDT and CDR2 FYEKMQ (reference sequence).

This chain uses TRBV29-1 with TRBJ2-3; no clear D gene. The V gene's germline CDR1 is SQVTM and CDR2 ANQGSEA. Trimming cost V 3 bases and J 1 base, with 8 bases left between them. The CDR3 consists of 13 residues. The CDR3 reads CSVESSGTDTQYF. CDR3 in DNA: TGCAGCGTTGAGTCTAGTGGCACAGATACGCAGTATTTT.

This clonotype was recorded once. V usage is TRBV27 and J usage is TRBJ1-2, with D unclear. CDR1 and CDR2 (germline): MNHEY, SMNVEV (reference sequence). CDR3 size: 13 residues. The germline V and J ends were trimmed by 0 bases and 1 base, with 3 bases remaining between them. DNA of the CDR3: TGTGCCAGCAGTTTATCGGTTAACTATGGCTACACCTTC. Protein product: CASSLSVNYGYTF.

The chain employs TRBV29-1 and TRBJ2-1; 12 nucleotides align to TRBD1. V was pared by 0 bases and J by 8 bases, with 5 bases of the junction left unmatched. Germline CDR1 reads SQVTM; CDR2 reads ANQGSEA. The CDR3 totals 15 residues. The CDR3 loop reads CSVEDQGQGAYEQFF. CDR3 nucleotides: TGCAGCGTTGAAGATCAGGGACAGGGGGCTTATGAGCAGTTCTTC.